The 14 T cell receptor beta chains below all came from one sample that was sequenced in a study of T cells in Graves' hyperthyroidism and ophthalmopathy. The TCR beta CDR3 regions underwent amplification using RNA transcripts as the source. Carried out on the TCR CDR3, a first-round RT-PCR used the HTBI primer set. TCRdb re-called the multiplex PCR reads with MiXCR, one entry per CDR3 protein. Found here are more than 300,000 distinct CDR3 sequences, about a sixth of them singletons; the top ten hold approximately 30%. The sample was blood. The receptors shown here come from a woman in her 30s with Graves' hyperthyroidism that later progressed to Graves' ophthalmopathy.

This clonotype was seen a handful of times. This chain connects TRBV5-1 to TRBJ2-1; 14 positions agree with TRBD2. The CDR3 sequence is 18 residues long. Germline assignment: CDR1 SGHRS and CDR2 YFSETQ. Trimming at V came to 4 bases and at J to 7 bases, leaving 13 bases not matched to a gene. CDR3 nucleotides: TGCGCCAGCAGCCTGGGACTAGCGGGAGATACGATCGCAAATGAGCAGTTCTTC. Amino acids: CASSLGLAGDTIANEQFF.

This clonotype has just a few counts. The rearrangement joins TRBV15 to TRBJ1-5; D unclear. Trimming left V 4 bases short and J 1 base short, with 8 bases between. The CDR3 contains 14 residues. Per germline, CDR1 LNHNV and CDR2 YYDKDF (reference sequence). In nucleotides, the CDR3 is TGTGCCACCAGCACATTAGGGAGCAATCAGCCCCAGCATTTT. It is translated as CATSTLGSNQPQHF.

CDR3 amino acids: CASSGGGSGGGSDEQFF. As DNA, the CDR3 is TGTGCCAGCAGCGGGGGGGGTAGCGGGGGGGGCTCAGATGAGCAGTTCTTC. The chain recombines TRBV9 with TRBJ2-1; 11 bases fit TRBD2. The germline CDR1 and CDR2 sequences are SGDLS and YYNGEE. The junction had 13 bases not matched to a gene; V was cut back by 3 bases and J by 8 bases. The CDR3 sequence is 17 residues long.

The chain uses TRBV5-1 and TRBJ2-7; D unclear. The V gene's germline CDR1 is SGHRS and CDR2 YFSETQ. V shed 0 bases and J shed 5 bases, with 12 bases lying between them. The CDR3 length is 14 residues. CDR3 protein: CASSLGTGFDEQYF. Here the CDR3 DNA reads TGCGCCAGCAGCTTGGGCACTGGGTTTGACGAGCAGTACTTC.

This clonotype has ten or more counts. The rearrangement joins TRBV3-1 to TRBJ2-2; D ambiguous. Germline lookup yields CDR1 LGHDT and CDR2 YNNKEL (reference sequence). V lost 4 bases and J lost 5, with 5 bases in between. CDR3 length: 12 amino acids. For the CDR3, the DNA is TGTGCCAGCAGCCCCCCAACCGGGGAGCTGTTTTTT. Amino acid sequence: CASSPPTGELFF.

This clonotype occurred many times. The chain links TRBV6-1 to TRBJ1-2; 8 bases line up with TRBD1. V shed 5 bases and J 3 bases; nucleotides not matched to a gene: 8. Per the germline V gene, CDR1 is MNHNS and CDR2 is SASEGT. There are 15 residues in the CDR3. The CDR3 nucleotides are TGTGCCAGCAGTCAACTACAGGGGGTTGACTATGGCTACACCTTC. Translated: CASSQLQGVDYGYTF.

This clonotype was seen ten or more times. This chain connects TRBV11-3 to TRBJ1-1; D may be TRBD1 (6 bases). CDR1 and CDR2 from the germline V gene are SGHNT and YENEEA. V lost 5 bases and J lost 2, with 12 bases in between. The CDR3 loop spans 14 amino acids. The CDR3 sequence is CASSPTTGNTEAFF. Here the CDR3 DNA reads TGTGCCAGCAGCCCCACGACAGGAAACACTGAAGCTTTCTTT.

About this clonotype itself: With a much larger clone just one base away, this may be a read error. The chain is built from TRBV20-1 and TRBJ2-3, with TRBD2 matching over 10 bases. Germline V lookup: CDR1 DFQATT, CDR2 SNEGSKA (reference sequence). The CDR3 is made up of 15 amino acids. The CDR3 bases are TGCAGTGCTGAGCGGGGGGGAACGGGGTCAGATACGCAGTCTTTT. This translates into CSAERGGTGSDTQSF.

There are many counts of this clonotype. J is TRBJ2-2 and V is TRBV6-2 or TRBV6-3; D is tentatively TRBD1 or TRBD2 (5 bases each). The CDR3 is 15 amino acids. With 2 bases removed from V and 8 bases from J, the gap between germline ends came to 15 bases. CDR1 and CDR2 from the germline V gene are MNHEY and SVGEGT. Written as DNA, the CDR3 is TGTGCCAGCAGTTACGAGGGGTTATCGGCTGGGGAGCTGTTTTTT. Encoded protein: CASSYEGLSAGELFF.

V and J are TRBV4-1 and TRBJ1-6, with TRBD1 as a possible D gene (5 bases). Germline V gene data show CDR1 as MGHRA and CDR2 as YSYEKL. V lost 0 bases to trimming and J lost 15 bases, with 18 bases between them. There are 15 residues in the CDR3. The CDR3 coding sequence is TGCGCCAGCAGCCAAGATATTGGGGGGAGACAGTACCTCCACTTT. This gives the protein CASSQDIGGRQYLHF.

This clonotype has only a few counts. The chain links TRBV4-1 to TRBJ2-7, with TRBD1 as a possible D gene (5 bases). Trimming left V 2 bases short and J 2 bases short, with 13 bases between. This CDR3 is 15 amino acids long. Germline CDR1 MGHRA, CDR2 YSYEKL. CDR3 DNA sequence: TGCGCCAGCAGCCAACATGACAGTGGACCCTACGAGCAGTACTTC. Amino acid sequence: CASSQHDSGPYEQYF.

This clonotype showed up many times. The V call is TRBV3-1, the J call TRBJ2-7, with 8 nucleotides matching TRBD2. V was pared by 5 bases and J by 3 bases, with 9 bases of the junction left unmatched. This CDR3 is 15 amino acids long. Germline values: CDR1 LGHDT, CDR2 YNNKEL (reference sequence). The CDR3 DNA is TGTGCCAGCAGCGTCTCCGGGACTAGAGTCTACGAGCAGTACTTC. Encoded protein: CASSVSGTRVYEQYF.

This clonotype was seen ten or more times. The rearrangement links TRBV6-5 to TRBJ2-7; 9 bases are a match to TRBD1. CDR3 length equals 14 residues. V was clipped by 2 bases and J by 3 bases; unmatched bases: 2. CDR1 MNHEY and CDR2 SVGAGI come from the germline V gene. The DNA for the CDR3 is TGTGCCAGCAGTTACCCGGGACAGGGCTACGAGCAGTACTTC. Translated, it gives CASSYPGQGYEQYF.

This clonotype was seen ten or more times. V and J are TRBV20-1 and TRBJ2-7; D is tentatively TRBD1 or TRBD2 (5 bases each). The CDR3 sequence is 12 residues long. Germline V gene lookup returns CDR1 DFQATT and CDR2 SNEGSKA (reference sequence). V lost 0 bases and J lost 6, with 9 bases in between. The CDR3 nucleotides read TGCAGTGCTAGAGAATCGGGGCCCGAGCAGTACTTC. This gives the protein CSARESGPEQYF.